The 32 T cell receptor beta chains below come from one sample, sequenced in a study of T cell responses to AZD1222 COVID-19 vaccine. This table comes from immunoSEQ multiplex PCR, and its TCRdb copy is limited to in-frame clones, with some not included. The repertoire holds about 130,000 clones, with approximately 85% as singletons. Sequencing used peripheral blood, obtained on day 0 of AZD1222 vaccination. These receptors were collected from an adult in good health.

V gene TRBV7-2 combines with J gene TRBJ2-7, with D unclear. The CDR3 length is 12 residues. The germline V gene has CDR1 SGHTA and CDR2 FQGNSA. CDR3 protein: CASSLEVGGLVV. The CDR3, as DNA: TGTGCCAGCAGCTTAGAGGTCGGTGGTTTGGTGGTC.

V usage is TRBV23-1 and J usage is TRBJ1-2; D gene uncertain. TRBV23-1 has ORF status, its function being uncertain. Trimming removed 7 bases at V and 3 bases at J, with 6 bases between. The CDR3 length is 11 residues. The CDR3 region has the DNA TGCGCCAGCACCTGGGACTATGGCTACACCTTC. Residues: CASTWDYGYTF.

The chain recombines TRBV27 with TRBJ2-3, with D tentatively TRBD1 (5 bases). In germline, CDR1 is MNHEY, CDR2 SMNVEV (reference sequence). CDR3 size: 15 residues. The V and J ends lost 7 bases and 6 bases respectively, with 20 bases between them. The CDR3 protein is CASTPFQGSMDTQYF. The CDR3 region has the DNA TGTGCCAGCACTCCTTTCCAGGGATCCATGGATACGCAGTATTTT.

The chain couples TRBV18 to TRBJ2-1; 8 bases align to TRBD1. From germline, CDR1 is KGHSH and CDR2 LQKENI. CDR3 length equals 18 residues. Losses at the gene ends were 3 bases for V and 9 bases for J; bases not matched to a gene: 19. In DNA, the CDR3 is TGTGCCAGCTCACCCAGGCTACCGACAGGGGTGATCGGGAGTGAGCAGTTCTTC. As protein: CASSPRLPTGVIGSEQFF. Complete variable domain (other parts from reference TRBV18 and TRBJ2-1): NAGVMQNPRHLVRRRGQEARLRCSPMKGHSHVYWYRQLPEEGLKFMVYLQKENIIDESGMPKERFSAEFPKEGPSILRIQQVVRGDSAAYFCASSPRLPTGVIGSEQFFGPGTRLTVL.

A remark on this clone: Other DNA sequences in the same sample also yield this CDR3. The chain carries TRBV6-1 and TRBJ1-2, with unresolved D. CDR1 and CDR2 (germline): MNHNS, SASEGT. V lost 2 bases to trimming and J lost 5 bases, with 6 bases between them. CDR3 length: 12 amino acids. The CDR3 is CASSETSYGYTF. The CDR3 coding sequence is TGTGCCAGCAGTGAAACCAGTTATGGCTACACCTTC.

The chain is built from TRBV30 and TRBJ2-4, with D hard to call. The CDR3 sequence is 14 residues long. Looked up from germline, CDR1 is GTSNPN and CDR2 is SVGIG (reference sequence). V was cut by 1 base and J by 7 bases, with 14 bases left in between. The CDR3 protein is CAWSGGAHGNIQYF. The CDR3 DNA is TGTGCCTGGAGTGGTGGCGCCCACGGGAACATTCAGTACTTC.

CDR3 residues: CASSEEGAGEGIWAQYF. CDR3 in DNA: TGTGCCAGCAGCGAAGAGGGTGCGGGAGAGGGTATTTGGGCGCAGTATTTT. The chain employs TRBV9 and TRBJ2-3, with 7 bases that match TRBD2. V lost 3 bases and J lost 10; bases outside the gene matches: 20. CDR3 length: 17 residues. Germline CDR1 reads SGDLS; CDR2 reads YYNGEE.

The rearrangement joins TRBV15 to TRBJ2-1; 10 nucleotides agree with TRBD1. This CDR3 has 15 amino acids. CDR1 and CDR2 (germline): LNHNV, YYDKDF (reference sequence). J was trimmed by 7 bases and V by 1 base; bases with no gene match: 4. CDR3 bases: TGTGCCACCAGCAGAGCGGGACAGGGGTGGAATGAGCAGTTCTTC. It translates to CATSRAGQGWNEQFF.

The rearrangement uses TRBV27 and TRBJ2-7, with D unresolved. Germline V CDR1 and CDR2: MNHEY, SMNVEV (reference sequence). The length of the CDR3 is 15 residues. V was cut by 0 bases and J by 3 bases, with 12 bases left in between. In nucleotides, the CDR3 is TGTGCCAGCAGTTTATCGAGTGGATCGATCTACGAGCAGTACTTC. Translating gives CASSLSSGSIYEQYF.

The V call is TRBV5-6, the J call TRBJ2-1; D is perhaps TRBD2 (5 bases). The CDR3 totals 16 residues. V lost 4 bases and J 0 bases, leaving 14 bases between the germline ends. Germline CDR1 and CDR2: SGHDT and YYEEEE. The CDR3 sequence is CASSPAGGSSYNEQFF. The CDR3 region has the DNA TGTGCCAGCAGCCCCGCAGGAGGTAGCTCCTACAATGAGCAGTTCTTC.

The V and J genes are TRBV11-3 and TRBJ2-3, with D perhaps TRBD2 (6 bases). CDR1 and CDR2 (germline): SGHNT, YENEEA. V gave up 5 bases and J gave up 5 bases, with 14 bases separating them. The CDR3 extends over 14 amino acids. CDR3 DNA sequence: TGTGCCAGCAGCCCAGGGACTTCGAGAGATACGCAGTATTTT. As protein: CASSPGTSRDTQYF.

The chain links TRBV7-8 to TRBJ1-5; 7 bases fit TRBD1. Trimming took 5 bases from V and 0 from J; bases not matched to a gene: 4. Germline V gene sequence: CDR1 SGHVS, CDR2 FQNEAQ. The CDR3 is made up of 15 amino acids. CDR3 DNA: TGTGCCAGCAGCACCACAGGGGATAGCAATCAGCCCCAGCATTTT. Translated, it gives CASSTTGDSNQPQHF.

The chain has TRBV20-1 and TRBJ1-3; D call uncertain. The germline V gene encodes CDR1 DFQATT and CDR2 SNEGSKA (reference sequence). Trimming stripped 3 bases from V and 3 bases from J, with 12 bases between. CDR3 length: 14 residues. Here the CDR3 DNA reads TGCAGTGCTAGTGACCCGACGGTTGGAAACACCATATATTTT. It codes for CSASDPTVGNTIYF.

The chain joins TRBV19 to TRBJ2-1; TRBD1 aligns across 8 bases. CDR1 is LNHDA and CDR2 is SQIVND in the germline V gene (reference sequence). The length of the CDR3 is 14 residues. V dropped 6 bases and J dropped 9; count of bases not matched to a gene: 10. Here the CDR3 reads CASSPMGQAVEQFF. In DNA form, the CDR3 reads TGTGCCAGTAGCCCCATGGGACAGGCGGTTGAGCAGTTCTTC.

The gene calls are TRBV14 and TRBJ1-1, with D unresolved. The CDR3 has 12 amino acids. From germline, CDR1 is SGHDN and CDR2 FVKESK. Trimming left V 4 bases short and J 4 bases short, with 7 bases between. The CDR3 DNA reads as TGTGCCAGCAGCCTAAAAAGCACTGAAGCTTTCTTT. Its protein product is CASSLKSTEAFF.

This chain links TRBV27 with TRBJ2-1; 7 nucleotides align to TRBD1. CDR3 length: 18 amino acids. Germline assignment: CDR1 MNHEY and CDR2 SMNVEV (reference sequence). The ends lost 5 bases at V and 7 bases at J; junction bases unmatched: 20. CDR3 DNA sequence: TGTGCCAGCAGTCCACAATACATCCGGGACAGTCACTCAAATGAGCAGTTCTTC. It codes for CASSPQYIRDSHSNEQFF.

This sequence joins TRBV30 and TRBJ1-1; unclear D gene. V gave up 2 bases and J gave up 7 bases, with 11 bases separating them. The CDR3 length is 12 residues. The germline V gene encodes CDR1 GTSNPN and CDR2 SVGIG (reference sequence). CDR3 sequence: CAWSLPTLEAFF. CDR3 bases: TGTGCCTGGAGTCTCCCTACTCTTGAAGCTTTCTTT.

The CDR3 sequence: CASSPPSSRDTQYF. The CDR3 region has the DNA TGTGCCAGCAGTCCTCCCTCCAGTAGGGATACGCAGTATTTT. This chain links TRBV27 with TRBJ2-3, with D unclear. The CDR3 sequence is 14 residues long. The germline CDR1 and CDR2 sequences are MNHEY and SMNVEV (reference sequence). V lost 5 bases and J lost 6, with 15 bases in between.

The V and J genes are TRBV6-5 and TRBJ2-7, with D tentatively TRBD1 (6 bases). The CDR3 loop spans 13 amino acids. The V gene lost 6 bases and the J gene lost 0 bases, with 9 bases spanning the gap. Germline loops: CDR1 MNHEY, CDR2 SVGAGI. The CDR3 region has the DNA TGTGCCAGCAGCACAGGGAGCTCCTACGAGCAGTACTTC. Protein: CASSTGSSYEQYF.

The rearrangement joins TRBV28 to TRBJ2-7, with D possibly called TRBD1 or TRBD2 (5 bases each). The length of the CDR3 is 12 residues. Between the trimmed V and J ends, which lost 7 bases and 2 bases, there was a span of 9 bases. Looked up from germline, CDR1 is MDHEN and CDR2 is SYDVKM. CDR3 in amino acids: CASNEGPYEQYF. As DNA, the CDR3 is TGTGCCAGCAATGAGGGGCCCTACGAGCAGTACTTC.

The chain uses TRBV7-9 and TRBJ2-7; tentative D call: TRBD1 (6 bases). Per germline, CDR1 SEHNR and CDR2 FQNEAQ (reference sequence). Trimming pared 3 bases from V and 3 bases from J, leaving 18 bases between. The CDR3 runs to 16 residues. CDR3 loop: CASSFPRGERSYEQYF. The DNA for the CDR3 is TGTGCCAGCAGCTTCCCCAGGGGCGAGCGGAGCTACGAGCAGTACTTC.

In DNA, the CDR3 is TGTGCCAGCAGCAATAGGGACAGTCAGTATCAGCCCCAGCATTTT. Translation: CASSNRDSQYQPQHF. The chain carries TRBV3-1 (or the pseudogene TRBV3-2) and TRBJ1-5; TRBD1 aligns across 7 bases. This CDR3 spans 15 amino acids. The ends lost 5 bases at V and 5 bases at J; junction bases unmatched: 9. CDR1 and CDR2 from the germline V gene are LGHDT and YNNKEL (reference sequence).

DNA of the CDR3: TGCGCCAGCAGCATGGACAGGGAGCGAGCTTTCTTT. Translation: CASSMDRERAFF. The chain recombines TRBV5-1 with TRBJ1-1; TRBD1 aligns across 8 bases. Germline CDR1 is SGHRS and CDR2 is YFSETQ. Trimming at V came to 4 bases and at J to 10 bases, leaving 6 bases not matched to a gene. This CDR3 spans 12 amino acids. Filled out from reference TRBV5-1 and TRBJ1-1, the complete variable domain reads KAGVTQTPRYLIKTRGQQVTLSCSPISGHRSVSWYQQTPGQGLQFLFEYFSETQRNKGNFPGRFSGRQFSNSRSEMNVSTLELGDSALYLCASSMDRERAFFGQGTRLTVV.

The chain joins TRBV11-2 to TRBJ1-2; D may be TRBD1 (5 bases). CDR3 length equals 14 residues. The V gene lost 3 bases and the J gene lost 3 bases, with 11 bases spanning the gap. Germline loops: CDR1 SGHAT, CDR2 FQNNGV. CDR3 coding DNA: TGTGCCAGCAGCTTTAGTAGGGGAGACTATGGCTACACCTTC. Protein sequence: CASSFSRGDYGYTF.

This sequence joins TRBV10-1 and TRBJ1-1; no clear D. The V end lost 0 bases, the J end lost 2 bases, and 7 bases lay between the germline ends. This CDR3 has 14 amino acids. CDR1 and CDR2 from the germline V gene are WNHNN and SYGVQD (reference sequence). DNA of the CDR3: TGCGCCAGCAGTGAGTCTTTCGGAAACACTGAAGCTTTCTTT. Protein: CASSESFGNTEAFF.

The chain carries TRBV14 and TRBJ1-1, with D possibly matching TRBD1 (6 bases). CDR3 length equals 13 residues. With 2 bases removed from V and 5 bases from J, the gap between germline ends came to 9 bases. CDR1 SGHDN and CDR2 FVKESK come from the germline V gene. CDR3 in amino acids: CASSQNQGTEAFF. CDR3 nucleotides: TGTGCCAGCAGCCAAAACCAGGGGACTGAAGCTTTCTTT.

The CDR3 region is CASSDLTSLTGLAEAFF. The CDR3 region has the DNA TGCGCCAGCAGTGATTTAACCTCCCTGACAGGTTTGGCTGAAGCTTTCTTT. This chain joins TRBV10-2 and TRBJ1-1, with a tentative D call TRBD1 (6 bases). The CDR3 length is 17 residues. Germline V gives CDR1 WSHSY, CDR2 SAAADI. V shed 3 bases and J shed 6 bases, with 23 bases lying between them.

The chain combines TRBV10-2 with TRBJ2-1, with TRBD2 matching 11 bases. The ends lost 0 bases at V and 0 bases at J; junction bases unmatched: 10. The germline gives CDR1 WSHSY, CDR2 SAAADI. The CDR3 covers 20 residues. The CDR3 is CASSESMVRLAGNSYNEQFF. The CDR3 bases are TGCGCCAGCAGTGAGTCGATGGTGCGACTAGCGGGAAACTCCTACAATGAGCAGTTCTTC.

J is TRBJ1-2 and V is TRBV10-3, with unresolved D. Trimming stripped 7 bases from V and 2 bases from J, with 5 bases between. Per the germline V gene, CDR1 is ENHRY and CDR2 is SYGVKD. The CDR3 covers 11 residues. The CDR3 bases are TGTGCCATCAATAACAACTATGGCTACACCTTC. Translating gives CAINNNYGYTF.

There are a few counts of this clone. The CDR3 loop reads CASSPRDNQETQYF. For the CDR3, the DNA is TGTGCCAGTAGCCCCCGGGACAACCAAGAGACCCAGTACTTC. This chain joins TRBV19 and TRBJ2-5, with D perhaps TRBD1 (6 bases). V was trimmed by 6 bases and J by 0 bases, leaving 11 bases between them. Germline lookup yields CDR1 LNHDA and CDR2 SQIVND (reference sequence). The CDR3 is made up of 14 amino acids.

The chain has TRBV5-8 and TRBJ1-1; 7 bases fit TRBD1. Germline V gene sequence: CDR1 SGHTS, CDR2 YDEGEE. The CDR3 length is 14 residues. J was trimmed by 1 base and V by 6 bases; bases with no gene match: 6. CDR3 loop: CASINRGSNTEAFF. The CDR3, as DNA: TGTGCCAGCATAAACAGGGGATCGAACACTGAAGCTTTCTTT.

The V and J genes are TRBV7-9 and TRBJ2-1; D remains ambiguous. Germline V CDR1 and CDR2: SEHNR, FQNEAQ (reference sequence). V shed 1 base and J shed 7 bases, with 17 bases lying between them. The CDR3 has 16 amino acids. This CDR3 reads CASSLGRLTSINEQFF. CDR3 sequence (DNA): TGTGCCAGCAGCTTAGGTAGACTTACCTCCATTAATGAGCAGTTCTTC.